These 7 T cell receptor beta chains were all obtained from the same sample, sequenced in a study of metastatic and nonmetastatic thyroid tumors. With MiXCR, TCRdb called clones anew from the PCR reads. The sample comprises tens of thousands of clones, over 20% of which are singletons, and roughly 8% rests with the top ten. Every patient underwent thyroid surgery untreated. Material for sequencing was blood. These receptors were obtained from a female donor with papillary thyroid cancer or a benign thyroid nodule (not recorded which). Some clones in this sample may be carry-over from other donors' samples.

In this sample, this clone turned up many times. This chain connects TRBV20-1 to TRBJ2-1, with D possibly called TRBD1 or TRBD2 (5 bases each). The CDR3 contains 13 residues. The V end was cut by 3 bases, the J end by 8 bases, with 14 bases between. Per germline, CDR1 DFQATT and CDR2 SNEGSKA (reference sequence). CDR3 region: CSASNSQGDEQFF. In DNA form, the CDR3 reads TGCAGTGCTAGTAACTCCCAGGGAGATGAGCAGTTCTTC.

In this sample, this clone is medium-sized. The rearrangement joins TRBV20-1 to TRBJ2-7; perhaps TRBD1 as D (5 bases). This CDR3 is built from 14 residues. The V gene's germline CDR1 is DFQATT and CDR2 SNEGSKA (reference sequence). The CDR3 reads CSPRKFGHSYEQYF. The CDR3 nucleotides are TGCAGCCCAAGAAAGTTCGGACATTCCTACGAGCAGTACTTC.

This clone was picked up many times. A read error may produce the germline difference seen at one junction end. This rearrangement joins TRBV20-1 to TRBJ1-1; TRBD1 aligns across 12 bases. The CDR3 sequence is 14 residues long. Germline CDR1 DFQATT, CDR2 SNEGSKA (reference sequence). CDR3 residues: CSARVGTGGHETFF. As DNA, the CDR3 is TGCAGTGCTAGAGTAGGGACAGGGGGCCATGAAACTTTCTTT.

Concerning this clone itself: A much larger clone is a single base away; this may be a read error. Other nucleotide sequences in the sample specify the same CDR3. The chain uses TRBV9 and TRBJ2-6; the D gene could be TRBD1 or TRBD2 (5 bases each). There are 18 residues in the CDR3. CDR1 SGDLS and CDR2 YYNGEE come from the germline V gene. The chain's CDR3 is CASSSTGRTLTGANVLTF. The CDR3 nucleotides are TGTGCCAGCAGCTCGACGGGACGGACGTTAACTGGGGCCAACGTCCTTACTTTC.

Ten or more counts support this clone. The chain couples TRBV30 to TRBJ2-3; TRBD2 matches 9 bases. Trimming at V came to 5 bases and at J to 0 bases, leaving 12 bases not matched to a gene. The CDR3 length is 17 residues. CDR1 GTSNPN and CDR2 SVGIG come from the germline V gene (reference sequence). The CDR3 nucleotides are TGTGCCTGGTCTATAGCGGGAGCACCATCTAGCACAGATACGCAGTATTTT. Translating gives CAWSIAGAPSSTDTQYF.

This clone has ten or more counts. The rearrangement links TRBV20-1 to TRBJ2-3, with TRBD2 identical over 12 bases. Germline V gene data show CDR1 as DFQATT and CDR2 as SNEGSKA (reference sequence). This CDR3 region has 15 residues. Trimming took 4 bases from V and 3 from J; bases not matched to a gene: 5. The CDR3 reads CSATPSGGATDTQYF. CDR3 DNA sequence: TGCAGTGCTACTCCTAGCGGGGGGGCGACAGATACGCAGTATTTT.

This clone has at least ten counts. The chain uses TRBV5-1 and TRBJ2-1; 8 bases match TRBD2. Germline loops: CDR1 SGHRS, CDR2 YFSETQ. The length of the CDR3 is 12 residues. Trimming took 2 bases from V and 16 from J; bases not matched to a gene: 8. The CDR3 nucleotides read TGCGCCAGCAGCTTCGATAGCGGGGTATCTTTCTTC. Protein: CASSFDSGVSFF.